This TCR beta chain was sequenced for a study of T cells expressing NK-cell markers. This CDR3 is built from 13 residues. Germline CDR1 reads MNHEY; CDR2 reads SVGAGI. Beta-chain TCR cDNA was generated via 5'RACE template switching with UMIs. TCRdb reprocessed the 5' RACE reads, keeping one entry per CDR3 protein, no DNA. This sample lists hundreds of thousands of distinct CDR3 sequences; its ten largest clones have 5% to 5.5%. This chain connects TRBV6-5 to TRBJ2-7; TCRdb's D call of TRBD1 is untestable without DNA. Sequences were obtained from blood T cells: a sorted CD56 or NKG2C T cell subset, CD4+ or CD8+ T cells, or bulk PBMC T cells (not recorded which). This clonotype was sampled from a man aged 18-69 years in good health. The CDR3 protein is CASRPDRDYEQYF.